Listed below are T cell receptor beta chains from one sample, sequenced in a study of breast tumors, draining lymph nodes, adjacent tissues. TCRdb reprocessed the multiplex PCR reads with MiXCR, giving one entry per CDR3 protein. Of about 170,000 distinct CDR3 sequences in the sample, around 35% are singletons; the top ten hold 3% to 4%. The sequenced material came from axillary lymph node tissue. The origin of the receptors is a female donor with breast cancer. Some clones in this sample may be carry-over from other donors' samples. Both conserved end residues are part of each CDR3. A D gene is named only where the DNA matches it firmly. For some rows the clone size is stated as once, few or many, or as a class when expanded; others skip it.

j_call d_call v_call clone_size cdr3_aa cdr3_nt
TRBJ2-5 NA TRBV12-5 NA CASGLDLQKTQYF TGTGCTAGTGGTTTGGACCTTCAAAAGACCCAGTACTTC
TRBJ2-2 NA TRBV7-9 many CASGPIGGVGDYTGELFF TGTGCCAGCGGACCGATTGGGGGAGTAGGGGACTACACCGGGGAGCTGTTTTTT
TRBJ1-2 TRBD1 TRBV2 many CASSGQVNYGYTF TGTGCCAGCTCCGGACAGGTGAACTATGGCTACACCTTC
TRBJ1-5 NA TRBV11-1 many CASSTDRDQPQHF TGTGCCAGCAGCACTGACAGAGATCAGCCCCAGCATTTT
TRBJ1-1 NA TRBV30 NA CAWSEEEGYTEAFF TGTGCCTGGAGTGAGGAAGAGGGCTACACTGAAGCTTTCTTT
TRBJ2-7 NA TRBV27 many CASSLIGVREQYF TGTGCCAGCAGTTTGATAGGGGTACGCGAGCAGTACTTC
TRBJ2-1 TRBD2 TRBV24-1 many CATSDEGLVWGKFF TGTGCCACCAGTGACGAAGGACTAGTCTGGGGGAAGTTCTTC
TRBJ1-1 NA TRBV9 few CASSVYAGNTEAFF TGTGCCAGCAGCGTATATGCAGGGAACACTGAAGCTTTCTTT
TRBJ2-2 TRBD1 TRBV19 many CASSTDRGHTGELFF TGTGCCAGTAGTACAGACAGGGGGCACACCGGGGAGCTGTTTTTT
TRBJ1-4 NA TRBV7-9 once CASSIRLPGGEKLFF TGTGCCAGCAGCATACGACTCCCGGGGGGTGAAAAACTGTTTTTT
TRBJ2-3 NA TRBV20-1 many CSVRYPGLGGTQYF TGCAGTGTTCGGTACCCCGGACTCGGAGGTACGCAGTATTTT
TRBJ1-4 NA TRBV5-1 NA CANSLGRGGEKLFF TGCGCCAACAGCTTGGGAAGGGGCGGTGAAAAACTGTTTTTT
TRBJ1-6 TRBD1 TRBV5-1 many CASSFTGAKYNSPLHF TGCGCCAGCAGTTTTACAGGGGCCAAATATAATTCACCCCTCCACTTT
TRBJ1-2 NA TRBV29-1 many CSVERGRNYGYTF TGCAGCGTTGAAAGGGGACGGAACTATGGCTACACCTTC
TRBJ1-4 NA TRBV29-1 NA CSVAGGREKLFF TGCAGCGTTGCGGGTGGACGGGAAAAACTGTTTTTT
TRBJ1-2 NA TRBV20-1 once CSYSNQAGYTF TGCAGTTACTCGAACCAGGCAGGCTACACCTTC
TRBJ2-5 NA TRBV7-8 NA CASSLREGQETQYF TGTGCCAGCAGCTTACGGGAAGGACAAGAGACCCAGTACTTC
TRBJ1-5 TRBD1 TRBV24-1 NA CATRRTGHQPQHF TGTGCCACCAGAAGGACAGGGCATCAGCCCCAGCATTTT
TRBJ2-5 NA TRBV10-3 NA CATQRLTAQRVGTQYF TGTGCCACCCAACGCCTGACTGCTCAGCGGGTGGGCACGCAGTACTTC
TRBJ2-7 TRBD1 TRBV27 many CASSGRLGQAAEQYF TGTGCCAGCAGTGGGAGGCTGGGACAGGCGGCCGAGCAGTACTTC
TRBJ1-1 TRBD1 TRBV10-1 many CADTGERDTEAFF TGCGCCGATACAGGGGAGCGTGACACTGAAGCTTTCTTT